This T cell receptor (beta chain) was sequenced for a study of T cells after yellow fever vaccination. This clonotype was counted only a few times. What it recognizes is unknown. UMIs and a universal primer site were added when TCR cDNA was made by 5'RACE template switching. TCRdb re-called the 5' RACE reads with MiXCR, one entry per CDR3 protein. The table includes 400,000 or so distinct CDR3 sequences, roughly 10% detected once. The germline V gene has CDR1 MNHEY and CDR2 SVGAGI. V was cut by 4 bases and J by 4 bases, with 19 bases left in between. This CDR3 comprises 16 residues. Study-level results: Post-booster repertoires again held most primary-vaccination clones (roughly 95% CD4, 85% to 90% CD8). Peaking faster, on day 5 versus 15, the secondary response was nonetheless weaker.

The clonotype was recovered from a man younger than 30 who received the YFV17D yellow fever vaccine. V is TRBV6-5 and J is TRBJ2-5; D is possibly TRBD2 (7 bases). The specimen was PBMCs, collected on the day of the first yellow fever vaccination. The CDR3 sequence is CASSSPRGAQRETQYF. CDR3 bases: TGTGCCAGCAGTTCCCCCCGGGGGGCGCAGAGAGAGACCCAGTACTTC.